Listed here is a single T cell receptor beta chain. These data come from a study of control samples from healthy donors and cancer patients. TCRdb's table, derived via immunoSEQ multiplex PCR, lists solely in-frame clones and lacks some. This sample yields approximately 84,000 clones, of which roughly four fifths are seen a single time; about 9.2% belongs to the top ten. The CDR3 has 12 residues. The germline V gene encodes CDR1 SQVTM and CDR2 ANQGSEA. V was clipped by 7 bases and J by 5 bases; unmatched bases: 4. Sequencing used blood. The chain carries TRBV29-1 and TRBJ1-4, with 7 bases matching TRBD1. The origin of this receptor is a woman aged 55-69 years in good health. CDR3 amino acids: CSGGQANEKLFF. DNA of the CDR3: TGCAGCGGAGGACAGGCGAATGAAAAACTGTTTTTT.